This TCR beta chain was recorded in a study of CD8+CD57+ T cells in acquired aplastic anemia. The overall study: The average for DNA from sorted CD4+ and CD8+ cells was around 3.5 ug. Findings and caveats of the study: The number of CD8+ CDR3 sequences shared by patients and controls was approximately 28.

The V and J ends lost 7 bases and 9 bases, in that order; junction bases with no gene match: 9. The length of the CDR3 is 14 residues. Germline V gene data show CDR1 as SQVTM and CDR2 as ANQGSEA. This clonotype was recorded many times. Antigen specificity is unknown. It was genomic DNA that served as the template for profiling TCR beta VDJ and CDR3. MiXCR, run by TCRdb on the reads, gives a single entry per CDR3 protein. The data show 400,000 to 500,000 distinct CDR3 sequences, with approximately 70% seen just once and under 4.5% held by the top ten. Sequencing was carried out using sorted CD4+, CD8+, or CD8+CD57+ T cells (not recorded which) from PBMCs. This clonotype was obtained from a human donor in good health, serving as a control. The chain carries TRBV29-1 and TRBJ2-1; 13 nucleotides align to TRBD2. In nucleotides, the CDR3 is TGCAGCGGCGAAACTAGCGGGGGGGCCGGTGAGCAGTTCTTC. This translates into CSGETSGGAGEQFF.